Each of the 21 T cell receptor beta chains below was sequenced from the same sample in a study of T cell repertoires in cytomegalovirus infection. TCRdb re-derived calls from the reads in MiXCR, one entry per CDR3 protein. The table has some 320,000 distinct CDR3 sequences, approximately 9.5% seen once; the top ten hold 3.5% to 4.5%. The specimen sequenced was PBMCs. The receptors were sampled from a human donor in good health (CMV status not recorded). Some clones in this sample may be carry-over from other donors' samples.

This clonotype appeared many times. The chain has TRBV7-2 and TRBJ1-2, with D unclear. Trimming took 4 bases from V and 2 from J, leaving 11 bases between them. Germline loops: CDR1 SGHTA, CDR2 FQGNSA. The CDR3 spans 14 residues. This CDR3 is CASSSGGINYGYTF. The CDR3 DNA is TGTGCCAGCAGCTCCGGAGGGATAAACTATGGCTACACCTTC.

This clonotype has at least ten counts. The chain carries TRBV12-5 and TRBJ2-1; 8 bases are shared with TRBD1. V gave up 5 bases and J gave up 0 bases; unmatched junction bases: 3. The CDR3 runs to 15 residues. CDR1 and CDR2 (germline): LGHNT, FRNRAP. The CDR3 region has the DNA TGTGCTAGTGGTATGGGACAGGCCTCCTACAATGAGCAGTTCTTC. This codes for CASGMGQASYNEQFF.

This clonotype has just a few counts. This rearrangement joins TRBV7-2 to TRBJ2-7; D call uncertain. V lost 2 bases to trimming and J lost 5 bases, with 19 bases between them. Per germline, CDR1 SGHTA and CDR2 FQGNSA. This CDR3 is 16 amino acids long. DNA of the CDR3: TGTGCCAGCAGCTTAAAGGCAAGCTCCAGATCCCACGAGCAGTACTTC. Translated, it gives CASSLKASSRSHEQYF. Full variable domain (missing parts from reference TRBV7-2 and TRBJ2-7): GAGVSQSPSNKVTEKGKDVELRCDPISGHTALYWYRQSLGQGLEFLIYFQGNSAPDKSGLPSDRFSAERTGGSVSTLTIQRTQQEDSAVYLCASSLKASSRSHEQYFGPGTRLTVT.

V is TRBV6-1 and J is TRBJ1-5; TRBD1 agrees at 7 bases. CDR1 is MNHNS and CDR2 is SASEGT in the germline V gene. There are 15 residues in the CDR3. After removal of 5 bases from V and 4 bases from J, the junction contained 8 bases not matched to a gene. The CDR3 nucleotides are TGTGCCAGCAGTTCGAACAGGGGACCTAATCAGCCCCAGCATTTT. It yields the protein CASSSNRGPNQPQHF.

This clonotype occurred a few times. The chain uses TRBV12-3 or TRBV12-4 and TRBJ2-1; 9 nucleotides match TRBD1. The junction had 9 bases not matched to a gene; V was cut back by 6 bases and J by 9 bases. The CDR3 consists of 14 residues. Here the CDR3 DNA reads TGTGCCAGCAGCGTAAGGACAGGGGTCACTGAGCAGTTCTTC. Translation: CASSVRTGVTEQFF.

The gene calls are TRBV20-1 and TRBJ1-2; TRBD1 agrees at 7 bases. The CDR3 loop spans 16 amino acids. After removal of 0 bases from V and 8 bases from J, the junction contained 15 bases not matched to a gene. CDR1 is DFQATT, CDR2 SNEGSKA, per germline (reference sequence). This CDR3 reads CSARDGTETGTKGYTF. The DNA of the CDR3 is TGCAGTGCTAGAGATGGGACCGAGACAGGGACAAAGGGCTACACCTTC.

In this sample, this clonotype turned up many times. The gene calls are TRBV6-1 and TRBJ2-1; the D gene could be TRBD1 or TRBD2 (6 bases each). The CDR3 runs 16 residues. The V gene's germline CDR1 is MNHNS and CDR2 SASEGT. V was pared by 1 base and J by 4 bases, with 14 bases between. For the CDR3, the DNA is TGTGCCAGCAGTGAAGGAGAGGGGGGCTCATACAATGAGCAGTTCTTC. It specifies CASSEGEGGSYNEQFF.

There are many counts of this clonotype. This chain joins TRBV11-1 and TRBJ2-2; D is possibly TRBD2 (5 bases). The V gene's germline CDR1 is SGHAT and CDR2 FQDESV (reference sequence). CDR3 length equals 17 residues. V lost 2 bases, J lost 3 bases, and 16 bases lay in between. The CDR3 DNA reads TGTGCCAGCAGCTTATCGTCTAGCAGATTGGACACCGGGGAGCTGTTTTTT. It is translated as CASSLSSSRLDTGELFF.

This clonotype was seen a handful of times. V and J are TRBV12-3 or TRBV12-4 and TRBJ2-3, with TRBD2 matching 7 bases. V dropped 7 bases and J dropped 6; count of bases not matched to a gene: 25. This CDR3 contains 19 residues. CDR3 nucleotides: TGTGCCAGCACCGATCGACGGGGAGGGCCCTCCAACTACATGGATACGCAGTATTTT. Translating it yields CASTDRRGGPSNYMDTQYF.

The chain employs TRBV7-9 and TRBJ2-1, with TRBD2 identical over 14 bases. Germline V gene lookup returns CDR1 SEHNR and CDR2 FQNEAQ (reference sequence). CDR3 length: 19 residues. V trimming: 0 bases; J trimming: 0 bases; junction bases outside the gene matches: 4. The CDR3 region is CASSLAGLAGGPSYNEQFF. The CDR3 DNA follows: TGTGCCAGCAGCTTAGCCGGACTAGCGGGGGGCCCCTCCTACAATGAGCAGTTCTTC.

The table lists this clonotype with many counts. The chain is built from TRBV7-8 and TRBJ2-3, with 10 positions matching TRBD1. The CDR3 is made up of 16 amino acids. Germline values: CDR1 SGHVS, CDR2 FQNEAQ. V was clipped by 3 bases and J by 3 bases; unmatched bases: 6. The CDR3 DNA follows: TGTGCCAGCAGCTTCCGGACAGGGGGACGTACAGATACGCAGTATTTT. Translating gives CASSFRTGGRTDTQYF.

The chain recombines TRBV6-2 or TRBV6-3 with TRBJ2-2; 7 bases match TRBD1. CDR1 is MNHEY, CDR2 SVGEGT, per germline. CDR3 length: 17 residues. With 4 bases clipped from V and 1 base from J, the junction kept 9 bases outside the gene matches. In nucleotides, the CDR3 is TGTGCCAGCAGTTCTCCCGACAGGGCAATGAACACCGGGGAGCTGTTTTTT. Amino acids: CASSSPDRAMNTGELFF.

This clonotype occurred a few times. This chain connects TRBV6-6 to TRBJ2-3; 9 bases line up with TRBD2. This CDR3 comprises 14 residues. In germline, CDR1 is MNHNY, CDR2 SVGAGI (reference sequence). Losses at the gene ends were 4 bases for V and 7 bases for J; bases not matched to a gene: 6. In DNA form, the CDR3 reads TGTGCCAGCAGTTTAGCGGGAGCAGGAAATACGCAGTATTTT. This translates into CASSLAGAGNTQYF.

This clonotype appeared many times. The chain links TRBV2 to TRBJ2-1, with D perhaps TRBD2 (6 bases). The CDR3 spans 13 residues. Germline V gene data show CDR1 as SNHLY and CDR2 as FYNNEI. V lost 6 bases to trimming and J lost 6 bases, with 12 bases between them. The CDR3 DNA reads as TGTGCCAGCAGGGGACTGATACTCAATGAGCAGTTCTTC. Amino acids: CASRGLILNEQFF. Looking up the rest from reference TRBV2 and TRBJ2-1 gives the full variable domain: EPEVTQTPSHQVTQMGQEVILRCVPISNHLYFYWYRQILGQKVEFLVSFYNNEISEKSEIFDDQFSVERPDGSNFTLKIRSTKLEDSAMYFCASRGLILNEQFFGPGTRLTVL.

CDR3 nucleotide sequence: TGTGCCAGCAGCTTGGTGGGGGTCGGCACAGATACGCAGTATTTT. Translating it yields CASSLVGVGTDTQYF. The chain uses TRBV5-5 and TRBJ2-3; tentatively, D is TRBD1 or TRBD2 (5 bases each). This CDR3 spans 15 amino acids. Germline V gene data show CDR1 as SGHKS and CDR2 as YYEKEE (reference sequence). Trimming took off 0 bases at V and 1 base at J, with 9 bases between the two ends. Looking up the rest from reference TRBV5-5 and TRBJ2-3 gives the full variable domain: DAGVTQSPTHLIKTRGQQVTLRCSPISGHKSVSWYQQVLGQGPQFIFQYYEKEERGRGNFPDRFSARQFPNYSSELNVNALLLGDSALYLCASSLVGVGTDTQYFGPGTRLTVL.

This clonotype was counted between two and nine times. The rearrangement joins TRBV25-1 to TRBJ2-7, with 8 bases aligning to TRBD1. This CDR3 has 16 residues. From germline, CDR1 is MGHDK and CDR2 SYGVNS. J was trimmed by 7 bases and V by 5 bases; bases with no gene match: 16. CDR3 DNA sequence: TGTGCCAGCAGTCTTGATCATCCGGCAGGACAGGGAGAGCAGTACTTC. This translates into CASSLDHPAGQGEQYF.

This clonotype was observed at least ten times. The CDR3 reads CASSLLPRGSNQPQHF. The DNA of the CDR3 is TGTGCCAGCAGCTTACTACCCCGAGGGAGCAATCAGCCCCAGCATTTT. V and J are TRBV7-2 and TRBJ1-5; unclear D gene. The V end lost 2 bases, the J end lost 1 base, and 12 bases lay between the germline ends. The CDR3 is 16 amino acids. Germline V gene sequence: CDR1 SGHTA, CDR2 FQGNSA.

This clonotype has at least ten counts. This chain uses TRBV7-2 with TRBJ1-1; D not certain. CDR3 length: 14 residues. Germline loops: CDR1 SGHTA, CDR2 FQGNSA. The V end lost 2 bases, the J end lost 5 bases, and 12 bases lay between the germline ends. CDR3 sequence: CASSLRRLATEAFF. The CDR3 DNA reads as TGTGCCAGCAGCTTAAGGCGACTTGCGACTGAAGCTTTCTTT.

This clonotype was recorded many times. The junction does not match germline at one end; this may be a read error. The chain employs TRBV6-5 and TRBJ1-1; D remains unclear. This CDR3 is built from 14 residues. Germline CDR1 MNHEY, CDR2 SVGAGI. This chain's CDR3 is CASNYAPANTEAFF. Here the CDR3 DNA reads TGTGCCAGCAATTACGCACCCGCGAACACTGAAGCTTTCTTT.

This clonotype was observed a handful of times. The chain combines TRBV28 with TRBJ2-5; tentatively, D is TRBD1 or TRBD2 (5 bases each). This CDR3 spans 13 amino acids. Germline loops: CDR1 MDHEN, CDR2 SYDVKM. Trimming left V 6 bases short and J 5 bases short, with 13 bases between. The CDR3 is CASRAGSGETQYF. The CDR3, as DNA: TGTGCCAGCAGGGCGGGCTCAGGGGAGACCCAGTACTTC. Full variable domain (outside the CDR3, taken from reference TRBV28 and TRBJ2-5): DVKVTQSSRYLVKRTGEKVFLECVQDMDHENMFWYRQDPGLGLRLIYFSYDVKMKEKGDIPEGYSVSREKKERFSLILESASTNQTSMYLCASRAGSGETQYFGPGTRLLVL.

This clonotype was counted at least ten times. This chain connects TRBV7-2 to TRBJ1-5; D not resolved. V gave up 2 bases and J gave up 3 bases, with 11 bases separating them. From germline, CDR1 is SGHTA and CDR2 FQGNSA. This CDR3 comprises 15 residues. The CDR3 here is CASSLSLEFNQPQHF. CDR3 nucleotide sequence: TGTGCCAGCAGCTTATCGTTGGAGTTCAATCAGCCCCAGCATTTT.